The rows below give T cell receptor beta chains drawn from one sample of a study of T cells in Graves' hyperthyroidism and ophthalmopathy. MiXCR was run by TCRdb on the multiplex PCR reads, yielding one entry per CDR3 protein. This table has 250,000 to 300,000 distinct CDR3 sequences, about 15% appearing once. What was sequenced was blood. Receptor source: a woman aged 35 to 49 with Graves' hyperthyroidism that later progressed to Graves' ophthalmopathy. Each CDR3 is given with its conserved first and last residue. A D gene is named only where the DNA matches it firmly. Rows give clone size only sometimes, using once, few, many, or a class for an expanded clone.

v_call	j_call	d_call	clone_size	cdr3_nt	cdr3_aa
TRBV20-1	TRBJ2-1	TRBD2	many	TGCAGTGCTAGGACTAGCGGGATCTACAGGACCTACAATGAGCAGTTCTTC	CSARTSGIYRTYNEQFF
TRBV28	TRBJ1-1	.	.	TGTGCCAGCAAGCAAAGGGATTATAACACTGAAGCTTTCTTT	CASKQRDYNTEAFF
TRBV19	TRBJ2-2	.	few	TGTGCCAGTAGTATCTCGCGGACAGCCCTCGACACCGGGGAGCTGTTTTTT	CASSISRTALDTGELFF
TRBV11-2	TRBJ1-3	TRBD1	many	TGTGCCAGCAGCTCGACAGGGAGGGGAAACACCATATATTTT	CASSSTGRGNTIYF
TRBV19	TRBJ2-5	.	many	TGTGCCAGTAGTATAGATGGGCGGGAAGAAGAGACCCAGTACTTC	CASSIDGREEETQYF
TRBV4-1	TRBJ2-3	.	many	TGCGCCAGCAGCGCCATGAGTACAGATACGCAGTATTTT	CASSAMSTDTQYF
TRBV9	TRBJ1-1	.	.	TGTGCCAGCAGCGTAGCCTGGAACACTGAAGCTTTCTTT	CASSVAWNTEAFF
TRBV28	TRBJ2-7	TRBD1	many	TGTGCCAGCAGTCTCCTCATTGGGATCGGGGACAGGGGCTCCTACGAGCAGTACTTC	CASSLLIGIGDRGSYEQYF
TRBV28	TRBJ2-5	TRBD2	many	TGTGCCAGCAGTTTAAACGGAATGTTCGGGAGGCCGAGGGAGACCCAGTACTTC	CASSLNGMFGRPRETQYF
TRBV2	TRBJ2-1	TRBD2	many	TGTGCCAGCAGTGAGGGAGGGACTAGTTACAATGAGCAGTTCTTC	CASSEGGTSYNEQFF
TRBV2	TRBJ2-7	TRBD1	many	TGTGCCAGCAGTGAGGGGACAGGGGGCGCCCCCGAGCAGTACTTC	CASSEGTGGAPEQYF
TRBV11-1	TRBJ2-3	TRBD2	.	TGTGCCAGCAGCACTCCAGGCGGGAGAGGCACAGATACGCAGTATTTT	CASSTPGGRGTDTQYF
TRBV19	TRBJ2-2	.	many	TGTGCCAGTAGTACCCAGACCGGGGAGCTGTTTTTT	CASSTQTGELFF
TRBV6-1	TRBJ2-7	.	many	TGTGCCAGCAGTGAAGGGGGGACACCAATCTACGAGCAGTACTTC	CASSEGGTPIYEQYF
TRBV20-1	TRBJ2-1	TRBD2	many	TGCAGTGCTACGAATCTAGCGGGGGCCTCCTACAATGAGCAGTTCTTC	CSATNLAGASYNEQFF
TRBV10-3	TRBJ2-5	.	many	TGTGCCATCAGTGAGTCGGGGGTACAAGAGACCCAGTACTTC	CAISESGVQETQYF
TRBV18	TRBJ2-7	.	many	TGTGCCAGCTCGCGCCGAGGCCTACGGGAGCAGTACTTC	CASSRRGLREQYF
TRBV12-3/TRBV12-4	TRBJ2-1	.	many	TGTGCCAGCAGTTTAGGCCGGCCAGGAGAGCAGTTCTTC	CASSLGRPGEQFF
TRBV14	TRBJ2-1	.	many	TGTGCCAGCAGCCAAGATCAGGGGGCCGGGACTAGCCCCTACAATGAGCAGTTCTTC	CASSQDQGAGTSPYNEQFF
TRBV30	TRBJ2-6	.	.	TGTGCCTGGATCCATAACTCTGGGGCCAACGTCCTGACTTTC	CAWIHNSGANVLTF
TRBV28	TRBJ1-2	.	.	TGTGCCACCCCGACGGGGCAGGGTGTATTCTATGGCTACACCTTC	CATPTGQGVFYGYTF
TRBV11-3	TRBJ2-2	TRBD2	many	TGTGCCAGCAGCAACGGGAGGCAGAACACCGGGGAGCTGTTTTTT	CASSNGRQNTGELFF
TRBV20-1	TRBJ2-1	.	many	TGCAGTGCTAGAGACAGGGTGTCCTACAATGAGCAGTTCTTC	CSARDRVSYNEQFF
TRBV6-1	TRBJ1-5	.	many	TGTGCCAGCACGGAACAGAATAGCAATCAGCCCCAGCATTTT	CASTEQNSNQPQHF
TRBV11-2	TRBJ2-1	TRBD2	many	TGTGCCAGCAGCTTAGTCCGAGGTTGGCTAGCGGGACATCCCAATGAGCAGTTCTTC	CASSLVRGWLAGHPNEQFF
TRBV3-1	TRBJ1-2	.	.	TGTGCCAGCAGCCAAGCCGCTACCTATGGCTACACCTTC	CASSQAATYGYTF
TRBV3-1	TRBJ1-1	.	many	TGTGCCAGCAGCCACCCAAAGAGGAACACTGAAGCTTTCTTT	CASSHPKRNTEAFF
TRBV28	TRBJ1-2	.	.	TGTGCCAGCAGTTCTTTTAAGGGGCCCCAGGGCTACACCTTC	CASSSFKGPQGYTF
TRBV12-3/TRBV12-4	TRBJ2-2	.	many	TGTGCCAGCATGTACAGTGCCCCTAACACCGGGGAGCTGTTTTTT	CASMYSAPNTGELFF
TRBV3-1	TRBJ1-2	.	once	TGTGCCAGCAGCCCCCCACGGTGGGGTCTAGACTATGGCTACACCTTC	CASSPPRWGLDYGYTF
TRBV15	TRBJ1-5	.	.	TGTGCCACCAGCAGAAGAGGTTCCGGTCAGCCCCAGCATTTT	CATSRRGSGQPQHF
TRBV24-1	TRBJ2-1	.	many	TGTGCCACAAAGGGGAGAGACAATGAGCAGTTCTTC	CATKGRDNEQFF
TRBV20-1	TRBJ2-7	.	.	TGCAGTGCTACGGACGGTGCCTCCTACGAGCAGTACTTC	CSATDGASYEQYF
TRBV7-9	TRBJ2-1	TRBD2	many	TGTGCCAGCAGCTTAGTGGGGAAACTAGCGATGGGCGGCGAGCAGTTCTTC	CASSLVGKLAMGGEQFF
TRBV18	TRBJ2-2	.	many	TGTGCCAGCTCACCACAGTGGCAGTTACTGACCGGGGAGCTGTTTTTT	CASSPQWQLLTGELFF
TRBV5-1	TRBJ2-5	TRBD1	many	TGCGCCAGCAGCTTGGGGACAGGGATGAGTGCGGAGACCCAGTACTTC	CASSLGTGMSAETQYF
TRBV6-1	TRBJ1-1	.	many	TGTGCCAGCAGCCCTAGGGGCTACACTGAAGCTTTCTTT	CASSPRGYTEAFF
TRBV30	TRBJ2-5	TRBD2	many	TGTGCCTGGACTAGGGCGGGAGGAAGGGAGACCCAGTACTTC	CAWTRAGGRETQYF